One sample yielded the 13 T cell receptor beta chains listed below, sequenced in a study of T cell changes during pregnancy in multiple sclerosis. Libraries were prepared by immunoSEQ multiplex PCR; TCRdb keeps only in-frame clonotypes and omits some of them. This sample has 35,000 or so clones, with roughly 89% found just once. Sequenced material: CD4+ T cells from peripheral blood mononuclear cells, taken after pregnancy. These receptors came from a female donor in good health, enrolled as a control in a pregnancy study.

This chain uses TRBV9 with TRBJ1-1; D gene uncertain. The V gene lost 2 bases and the J gene lost 5 bases, with 10 bases spanning the gap. Looked up from germline, CDR1 is SGDLS and CDR2 is YYNGEE. This CDR3 contains 13 residues. CDR3 DNA sequence: TGTGCCAGCAGCGTCCTAGCGGGGACTGAAGCTTTCTTT. Protein product: CASSVLAGTEAFF.

The chain is built from TRBV7-2 and TRBJ1-2, with D possibly TRBD1 on 6 matching bases. The CDR3 is 13 residues long. Per the germline V gene, CDR1 is SGHTA and CDR2 is FQGNSA. V lost 3 bases and J lost 2, with 7 bases in between. This CDR3 is CASSFGQNYGYTF. Here the CDR3 DNA reads TGTGCCAGCAGCTTCGGACAGAACTATGGCTACACCTTC.

This sequence joins TRBV9 and TRBJ2-1; a weak D match, TRBD2 (6 bases). The length of the CDR3 is 15 residues. V shed 3 bases and J shed 0 bases, with 10 bases lying between them. The germline CDR1 and CDR2 sequences are SGDLS and YYNGEE. The CDR3 coding sequence is TGTGCCAGCAGCGCTCATAGCGGCTCCTACAATGAGCAGTTCTTC. It is translated as CASSAHSGSYNEQFF.

J is TRBJ2-7 and V is TRBV6-1, with 7 bases that match TRBD1. The CDR3 length is 14 residues. J was trimmed by 5 bases and V by 10 bases; bases with no gene match: 14. Germline V gene data show CDR1 as MNHNS and CDR2 as SASEGT. The CDR3 loop reads CATSFLTGQDEQYF. The CDR3 DNA reads TGTGCCACTTCCTTCCTGACAGGGCAGGACGAGCAGTACTTC.

This chain uses TRBV5-5 with TRBJ2-1; maybe TRBD2 (7 bases). The length of the CDR3 is 15 residues. CDR1 is SGHKS, CDR2 YYEKEE, per germline (reference sequence). Trimming removed 6 bases at V and 0 bases at J, with 13 bases between. The CDR3 bases are TGTGCCAGCACGCTAGGGGGGGACTCCTACAATGAGCAGTTCTTC. Translated, it gives CASTLGGDSYNEQFF.

Points on this clone: Distinct nucleotide sequences in the sample also encode this CDR3. J is TRBJ1-2 and V is TRBV5-1; D unclear. Germline lookup yields CDR1 SGHRS and CDR2 YFSETQ. The V end was cut by 0 bases, the J end by 2 bases, with 5 bases between. The CDR3 consists of 13 residues. The CDR3 nucleotides are TGCGCCAGCAGCTTGGACGGGAACTATGGCTACACCTTC. Residues: CASSLDGNYGYTF.

This clone has a handful of counts. The CDR3 DNA sequence: TGTGCCAGCAGTTTTCGAGGCGGTAGCTCCTACAATGAGCAGTTCTTC. Amino acid sequence: CASSFRGGSSYNEQFF. The chain couples TRBV28 to TRBJ2-1; D call uncertain. CDR1 MDHEN and CDR2 SYDVKM come from the germline V gene. The CDR3 has 16 amino acids. Deletions cut 3 bases from V and 0 bases from J, with 12 bases between.

V is TRBV29-1 and J is TRBJ2-1, with 7 bases identical to TRBD1. V dropped 3 bases and J dropped 1; count of bases not matched to a gene: 6. The length of the CDR3 is 15 residues. The germline CDR1 and CDR2 sequences are SQVTM and ANQGSEA. Here the CDR3 DNA reads TGCAGCGTTGATTCTCAGGGGGATTCCTACAATGAGCAGTTCTTC. This sequence encodes CSVDSQGDSYNEQFF.

The chain uses TRBV7-3 and TRBJ1-6; possibly TRBD1 for D (5 bases). This CDR3 has 14 amino acids. V gave up 5 bases and J gave up 4 bases, with 9 bases separating them. In germline, CDR1 is SGHTA, CDR2 FQGTGA. CDR3 sequence (DNA): TGTGCCAGCAGCACTGGGGGGTATAATTCACCCCTCCACTTT. Protein: CASSTGGYNSPLHF.

The chain links TRBV4-2 to TRBJ1-4, with TRBD1 matching over 7 bases. CDR1 and CDR2 from the germline V gene are LGHNA and YNFKEQ. This CDR3 is built from 16 residues. The J segment lost 6 bases and the V segment lost 0 bases, leaving 7 bases of the junction unmatched. The CDR3 DNA reads as TGTGCCAGCAGCCAAGATCTTCCAGGGGGTTATGAAAAACTGTTTTTT. This translates into CASSQDLPGGYEKLFF.

The chain employs TRBV9 and TRBJ2-3; 8 nucleotides align to TRBD1. The ends lost 4 bases at V and 4 bases at J; junction bases unmatched: 11. From germline, CDR1 is SGDLS and CDR2 YYNGEE. The CDR3 contains 16 residues. The CDR3 bases are TGTGCCAGCAGCCGAGCAGGGGGCGGACAAGCAGATACGCAGTATTTT. Protein sequence: CASSRAGGGQADTQYF.

The chain couples TRBV7-6 to TRBJ1-4; perhaps TRBD1 as D (5 bases). The V gene lost 3 bases and the J gene lost 8 bases, with 7 bases spanning the gap. Germline CDR1 SGHVS, CDR2 FNYEAQ. The CDR3 is 12 amino acids. The CDR3 sequence: CASSLGGEKLFF. The CDR3 DNA follows: TGTGCCAGCAGCTTGGGGGGGGAAAAACTGTTTTTT.

This clone showed up just a few times. The V call is TRBV19, the J call TRBJ2-5, with TRBD1 matching 7 bases. CDR1 and CDR2 from the germline V gene are LNHDA and SQIVND (reference sequence). V lost 5 bases and J lost 0; bases outside the gene matches: 9. CDR3 length: 16 amino acids. Here the CDR3 DNA reads TGTGCCAGTAGTCCCGACAGGGCTACGTACCAAGAGACCCAGTACTTC. Residues: CASSPDRATYQETQYF.